These 3 T cell receptor beta chains came from one sample sequenced in a study of blood T cell repertoires in COVID-19. Profiled with immunoSEQ multiplex PCR; TCRdb holds only in-frame clones, not every one. Here the sample spans over 150,000 clones, about 85% being singletons. Sequencing used peripheral blood. Source of these receptors: a man between 60 and 75 years old with COVID-19, enrolled during active disease.

This clone was counted a single time. This chain links TRBV19 with TRBJ1-2, with TRBD1 as a possible D gene (5 bases). The CDR3 is 15 residues long. The V gene's germline CDR1 is LNHDA and CDR2 SQIVND (reference sequence). Trimming removed 3 bases from V and 1 base from J, with 12 bases in between. The CDR3 loop reads CASSIHSQGNYGYTF. The CDR3 DNA reads as TGTGCCAGTAGTATCCACTCCCAGGGTAACTATGGCTACACCTTC.

The chain links TRBV28 to TRBJ1-3; D is unresolved. Trimming removed 7 bases at V and 8 bases at J, with 15 bases between. The CDR3 is 13 residues long. The germline V gene has CDR1 MDHEN and CDR2 SYDVKM. The CDR3, as DNA: TGTGCCAGCACTGCTCGACACGTAGACACCATATATTTT. It specifies CASTARHVDTIYF.

The V and J genes are TRBV7-3 and TRBJ2-7; D possibly corresponds to TRBD1 (6 bases). Germline loops: CDR1 SGHTA, CDR2 FQGTGA. This CDR3 contains 16 residues. Trimming left V 2 bases short and J 4 bases short, with 18 bases between. This CDR3 is CASSLGGRELGYEQYF. CDR3 sequence (DNA): TGTGCCAGCAGCTTAGGGGGCCGGGAATTGGGGTACGAGCAGTACTTC.